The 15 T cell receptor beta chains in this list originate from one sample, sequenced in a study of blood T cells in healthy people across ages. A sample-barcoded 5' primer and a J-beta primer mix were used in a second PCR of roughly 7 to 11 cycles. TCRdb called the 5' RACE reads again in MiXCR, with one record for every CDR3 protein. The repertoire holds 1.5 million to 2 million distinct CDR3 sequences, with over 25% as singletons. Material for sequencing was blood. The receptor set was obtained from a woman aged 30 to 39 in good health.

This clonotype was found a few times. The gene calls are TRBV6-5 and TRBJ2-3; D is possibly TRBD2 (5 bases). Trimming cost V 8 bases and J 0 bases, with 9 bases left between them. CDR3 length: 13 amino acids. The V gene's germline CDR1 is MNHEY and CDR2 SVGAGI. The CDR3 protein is CASGAVSTDTQYF. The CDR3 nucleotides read TGTGCCAGCGGAGCGGTTAGCACAGATACGCAGTATTTT.

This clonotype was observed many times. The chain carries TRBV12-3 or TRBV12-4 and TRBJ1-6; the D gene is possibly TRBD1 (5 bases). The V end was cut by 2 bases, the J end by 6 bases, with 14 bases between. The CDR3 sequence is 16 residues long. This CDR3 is CASSLLFPGSNSPLHF. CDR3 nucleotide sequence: TGTGCCAGCAGTTTATTATTCCCAGGGAGTAATTCACCCCTCCACTTT.

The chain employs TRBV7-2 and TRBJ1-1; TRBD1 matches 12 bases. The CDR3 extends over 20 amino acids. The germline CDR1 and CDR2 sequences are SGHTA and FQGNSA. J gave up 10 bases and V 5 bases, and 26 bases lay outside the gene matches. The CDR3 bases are TGTGCCAGCAGCCTATTTCGAAGGACAGGCCCGGGACAGGGGGCTTTCGGAGCTTTCTTT. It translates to CASSLFRRTGPGQGAFGAFF.

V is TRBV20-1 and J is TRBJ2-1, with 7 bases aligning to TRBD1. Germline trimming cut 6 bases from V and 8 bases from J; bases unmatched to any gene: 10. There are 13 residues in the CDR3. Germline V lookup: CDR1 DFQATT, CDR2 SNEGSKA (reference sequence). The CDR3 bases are TGCAGTGCAGAGGGGGCCCAGGGGTATGAGCAGTTCTTC. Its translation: CSAEGAQGYEQFF.

This chain's CDR3 is CASSRNRGGSYEQYF. The CDR3 DNA reads TGCGCCAGCAGCCGAAACAGGGGAGGCAGCTACGAGCAGTACTTC. The V gene is TRBV5-1, the J gene TRBJ2-5; maybe TRBD1 (7 bases). Gene TRBJ2-7 matches the end of the DNA better, so the J call may be wrong. CDR3 length equals 15 residues. Germline V lookup: CDR1 SGHRS, CDR2 YFSETQ.

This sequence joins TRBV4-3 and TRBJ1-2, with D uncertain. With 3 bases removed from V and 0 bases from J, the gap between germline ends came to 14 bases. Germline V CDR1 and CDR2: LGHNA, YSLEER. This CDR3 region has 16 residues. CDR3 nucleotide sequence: TGCGCCAGCAGCCATGGCTCAGGAACAACTAACTATGGCTACACCTTC. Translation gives CASSHGSGTTNYGYTF.

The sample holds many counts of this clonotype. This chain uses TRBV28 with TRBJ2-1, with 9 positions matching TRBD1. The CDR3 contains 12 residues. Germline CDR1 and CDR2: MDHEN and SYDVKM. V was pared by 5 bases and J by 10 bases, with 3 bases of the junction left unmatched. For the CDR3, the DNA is TGTGCCAGCAGTGTCGGGACAGGGGAGCAGTTCTTC. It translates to CASSVGTGEQFF.

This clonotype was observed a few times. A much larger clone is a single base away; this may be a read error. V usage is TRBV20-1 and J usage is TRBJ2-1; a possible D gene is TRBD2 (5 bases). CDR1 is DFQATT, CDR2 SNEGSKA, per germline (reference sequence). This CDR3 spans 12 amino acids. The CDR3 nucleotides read TGCAGGGCTAGCAACCAATACAATGAGCAGTTCTTC. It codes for CRASNQYNEQFF.

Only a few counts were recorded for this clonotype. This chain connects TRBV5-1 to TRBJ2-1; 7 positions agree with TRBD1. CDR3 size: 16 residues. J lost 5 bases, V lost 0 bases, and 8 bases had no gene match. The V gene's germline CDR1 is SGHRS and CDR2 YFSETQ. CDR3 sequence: CASSLGPGQANNEQFF. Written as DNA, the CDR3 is TGCGCCAGCAGCTTGGGCCCCGGACAGGCTAACAATGAGCAGTTCTTC.

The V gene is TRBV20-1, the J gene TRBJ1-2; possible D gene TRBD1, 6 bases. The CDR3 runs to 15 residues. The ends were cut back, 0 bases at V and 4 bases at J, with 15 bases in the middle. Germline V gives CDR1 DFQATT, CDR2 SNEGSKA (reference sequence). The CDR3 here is CSARDRQEAPYGYTF. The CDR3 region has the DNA TGCAGTGCTAGAGATAGACAGGAAGCTCCCTATGGCTACACCTTC.

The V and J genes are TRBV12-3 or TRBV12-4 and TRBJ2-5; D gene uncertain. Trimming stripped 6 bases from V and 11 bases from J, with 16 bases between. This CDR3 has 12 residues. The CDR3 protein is CASSWPYNEQYF. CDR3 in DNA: TGTGCCAGCAGCTGGCCGTACAATGAGCAGTACTTC.

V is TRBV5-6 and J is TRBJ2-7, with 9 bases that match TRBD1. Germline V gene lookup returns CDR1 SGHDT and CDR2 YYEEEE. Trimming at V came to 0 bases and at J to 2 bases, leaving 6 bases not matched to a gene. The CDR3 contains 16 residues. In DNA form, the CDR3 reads TGTGCCAGCAGCTTGGATGTGGGGACAGGGACCTACGAGCAGTACTTC. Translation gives CASSLDVGTGTYEQYF. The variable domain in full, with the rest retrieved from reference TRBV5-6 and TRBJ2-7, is DAGVTQSPTHLIKTRGQQVTLRCSPKSGHDTVSWYQQALGQGPQFIFQYYEEEERQRGNFPDRFSGHQFPNYSSELNVNALLLGDSALYLCASSLDVGTGTYEQYFGPGTRLTVT.

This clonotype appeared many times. CDR3 loop: CAISTSNEKLFF. CDR3 DNA sequence: TGTGCCATCAGTACGAGTAATGAAAAACTGTTTTTT. V gene TRBV10-3 combines with J gene TRBJ1-4; the D is unclear. Deletions cut 5 bases from V and 4 bases from J, with 5 bases between. Germline V gives CDR1 ENHRY, CDR2 SYGVKD. The CDR3 totals 12 residues.

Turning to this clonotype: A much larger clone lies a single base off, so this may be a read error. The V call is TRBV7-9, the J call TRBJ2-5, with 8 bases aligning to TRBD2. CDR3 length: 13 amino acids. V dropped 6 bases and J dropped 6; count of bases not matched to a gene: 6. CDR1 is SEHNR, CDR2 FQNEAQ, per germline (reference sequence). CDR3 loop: CASRLLAVKTQYF. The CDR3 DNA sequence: TGTGCCAGCAGGTTACTAGCGGTGAAGACCCAGTACTTC.

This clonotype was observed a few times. CDR3 protein: CASSYGLAQETQYF. The CDR3, as DNA: TGCGCCAGCAGCTACGGTCTAGCCCAAGAGACCCAGTACTTC. The genes are TRBV5-1 and TRBJ2-5; D might be TRBD2 (5 bases). Trimming cost V 3 bases and J 1 base, with 10 bases left between them. This CDR3 contains 14 residues. Germline V gene sequence: CDR1 SGHRS, CDR2 YFSETQ.